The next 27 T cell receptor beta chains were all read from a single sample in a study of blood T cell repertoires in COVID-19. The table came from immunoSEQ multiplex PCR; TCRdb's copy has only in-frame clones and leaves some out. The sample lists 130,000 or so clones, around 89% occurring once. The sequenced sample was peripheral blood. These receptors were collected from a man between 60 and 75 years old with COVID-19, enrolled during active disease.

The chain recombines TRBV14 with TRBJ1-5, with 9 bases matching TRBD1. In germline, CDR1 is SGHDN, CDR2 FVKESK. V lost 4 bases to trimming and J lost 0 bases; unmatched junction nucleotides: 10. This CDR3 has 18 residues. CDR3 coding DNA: TGTGCCAGCAGCCGAGACCGGGACAGGGACCATAGCAATCAGCCCCAGCATTTT. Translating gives CASSRDRDRDHSNQPQHF.

The DNA of the CDR3 is TGTGCCAGCAGCCCGTTTGACAGGGGCAATCAGCCCCAGCATTTT. Translating gives CASSPFDRGNQPQHF. The chain has TRBV4-2 and TRBJ1-5; 7 bases align to TRBD1. V trimming: 4 bases; J trimming: 2 bases; junction bases outside the gene matches: 5. Germline assignment: CDR1 LGHNA and CDR2 YNFKEQ. This CDR3 region has 15 residues.

CDR3 sequence (DNA): TGTGCCAGCAGCTTAAACGCGGCGAACACTGAAGCTTTCTTT. Translating it yields CASSLNAANTEAFF. This chain connects TRBV7-3 to TRBJ1-1; no firm D call. V was pared by 1 base and J by 1 base, with 7 bases between. This CDR3 region has 14 residues. The germline CDR1 and CDR2 sequences are SGHTA and FQGTGA.

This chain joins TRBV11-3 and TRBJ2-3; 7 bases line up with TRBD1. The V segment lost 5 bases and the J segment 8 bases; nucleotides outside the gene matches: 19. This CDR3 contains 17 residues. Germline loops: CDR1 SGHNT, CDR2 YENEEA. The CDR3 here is CASSLTGFGIGVVTQYF. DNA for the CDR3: TGTGCCAGCAGCCTGACAGGGTTTGGTATCGGGGTCGTTACGCAGTATTTT.

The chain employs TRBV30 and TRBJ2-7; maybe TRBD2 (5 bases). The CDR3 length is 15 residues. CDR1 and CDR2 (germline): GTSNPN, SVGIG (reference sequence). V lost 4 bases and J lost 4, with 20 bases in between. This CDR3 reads CAWTDGNPIGYEQYF. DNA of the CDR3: TGTGCCTGGACCGACGGGAATCCGATAGGGTACGAGCAGTACTTC.

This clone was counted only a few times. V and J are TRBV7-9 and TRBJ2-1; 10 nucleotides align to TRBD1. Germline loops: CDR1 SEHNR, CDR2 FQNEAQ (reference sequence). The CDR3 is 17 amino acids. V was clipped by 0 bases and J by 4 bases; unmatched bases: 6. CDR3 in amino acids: CASSLARTGGIYNEQFF. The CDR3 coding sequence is TGTGCCAGCAGCTTAGCCCGGACAGGGGGGATTTACAATGAGCAGTTCTTC.

CDR3 coding DNA: TGCAGCGTTGAATCCCCAGGGAACTATGGCTACACCTTC. It is translated as CSVESPGNYGYTF. The V gene is TRBV29-1, the J gene TRBJ1-2, with a weak D call TRBD1 (5 bases). Trimming left V 2 bases short and J 2 bases short, with 9 bases between. The CDR3 contains 13 residues. Germline V lookup: CDR1 SQVTM, CDR2 ANQGSEA.

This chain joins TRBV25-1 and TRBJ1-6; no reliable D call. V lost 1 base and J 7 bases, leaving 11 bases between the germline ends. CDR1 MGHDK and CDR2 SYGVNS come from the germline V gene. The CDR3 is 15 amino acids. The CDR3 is CASSESPLPNSPLHF. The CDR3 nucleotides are TGTGCCAGCAGTGAATCCCCCCTCCCGAATTCACCCCTCCACTTT.

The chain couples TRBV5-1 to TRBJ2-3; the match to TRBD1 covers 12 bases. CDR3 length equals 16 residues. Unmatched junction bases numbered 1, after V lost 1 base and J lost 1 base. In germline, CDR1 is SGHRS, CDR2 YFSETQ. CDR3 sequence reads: CASSLWDRGRTDTQYF. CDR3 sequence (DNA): TGCGCCAGCAGCTTGTGGGACAGGGGGCGCACAGATACGCAGTATTTT. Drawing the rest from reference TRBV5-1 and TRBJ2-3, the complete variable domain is KAGVTQTPRYLIKTRGQQVTLSCSPISGHRSVSWYQQTPGQGLQFLFEYFSETQRNKGNFPGRFSGRQFSNSRSEMNVSTLELGDSALYLCASSLWDRGRTDTQYFGPGTRLTVL.

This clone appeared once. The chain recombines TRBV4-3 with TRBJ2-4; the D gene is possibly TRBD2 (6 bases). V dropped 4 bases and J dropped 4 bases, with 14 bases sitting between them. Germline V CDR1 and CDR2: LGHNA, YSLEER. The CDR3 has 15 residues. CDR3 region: CASSRSSGEKNIQYF. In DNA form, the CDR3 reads TGCGCCAGCAGCCGCAGTTCGGGAGAAAAAAACATTCAGTACTTC.

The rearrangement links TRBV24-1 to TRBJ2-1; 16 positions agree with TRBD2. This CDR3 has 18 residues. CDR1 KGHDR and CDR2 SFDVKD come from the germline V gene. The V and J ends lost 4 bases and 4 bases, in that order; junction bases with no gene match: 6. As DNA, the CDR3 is TGTGCCACCAGTGACTCGGGACTAGCGGGGGGGCAGTACAATGAGCAGTTCTTC. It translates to CATSDSGLAGGQYNEQFF.

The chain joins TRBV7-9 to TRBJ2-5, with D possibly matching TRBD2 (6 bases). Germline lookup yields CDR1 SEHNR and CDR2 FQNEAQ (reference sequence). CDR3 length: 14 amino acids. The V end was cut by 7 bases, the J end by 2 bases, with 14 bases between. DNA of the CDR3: TGTGCCAGCACGATGGAGGGGCAACAAGAGACCCAGTACTTC. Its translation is CASTMEGQQETQYF.

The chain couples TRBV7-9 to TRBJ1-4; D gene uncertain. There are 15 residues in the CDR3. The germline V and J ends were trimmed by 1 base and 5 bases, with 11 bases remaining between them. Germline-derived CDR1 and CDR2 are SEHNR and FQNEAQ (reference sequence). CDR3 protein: CASSLEPSSNEKLFF. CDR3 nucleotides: TGTGCCAGCAGCTTAGAACCGAGTTCAAATGAAAAACTGTTTTTT.

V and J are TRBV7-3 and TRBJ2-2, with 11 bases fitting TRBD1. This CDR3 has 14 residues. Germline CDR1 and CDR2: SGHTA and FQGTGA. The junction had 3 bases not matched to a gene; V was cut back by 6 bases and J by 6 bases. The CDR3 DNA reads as TGTGCCAGCAGTTGGGACAGGGGGGCCGGGGAGCTGTTTTTT. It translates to CASSWDRGAGELFF.

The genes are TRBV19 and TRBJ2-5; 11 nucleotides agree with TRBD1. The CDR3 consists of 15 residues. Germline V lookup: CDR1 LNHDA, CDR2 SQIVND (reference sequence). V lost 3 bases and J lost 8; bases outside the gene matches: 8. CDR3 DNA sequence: TGTGCCAGTAGTATGGGGACAGGGGGTCCCCACACCCAGTACTTC. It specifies CASSMGTGGPHTQYF.

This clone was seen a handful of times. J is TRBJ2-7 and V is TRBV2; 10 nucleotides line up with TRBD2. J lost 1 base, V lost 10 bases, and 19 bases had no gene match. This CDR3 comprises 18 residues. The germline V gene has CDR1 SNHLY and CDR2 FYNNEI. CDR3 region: CATPTSGTQYRRSYEQYF. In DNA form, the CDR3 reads TGTGCCACACCTACTAGCGGGACCCAGTATCGTCGATCCTACGAGCAGTACTTC. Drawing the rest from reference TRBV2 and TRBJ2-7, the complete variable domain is EPEVTQTPSHQVTQMGQEVILRCVPISNHLYFYWYRQILGQKVEFLVSFYNNEISEKSEIFDDQFSVERPDGSNFTLKIRSTKLEDSAMYFCATPTSGTQYRRSYEQYFGPGTRLTVT.

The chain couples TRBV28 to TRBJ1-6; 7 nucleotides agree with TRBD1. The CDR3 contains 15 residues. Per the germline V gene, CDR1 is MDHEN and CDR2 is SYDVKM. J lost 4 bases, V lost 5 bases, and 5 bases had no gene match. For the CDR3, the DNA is TGTGCCAGCAGTCCGGACAGGCAGTATAATTCACCCCTCCACTTT. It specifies CASSPDRQYNSPLHF.

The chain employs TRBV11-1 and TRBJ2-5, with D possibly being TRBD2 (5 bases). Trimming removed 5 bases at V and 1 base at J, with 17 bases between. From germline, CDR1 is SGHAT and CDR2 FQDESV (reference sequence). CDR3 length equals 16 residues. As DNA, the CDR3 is TGTGCCAGCAGCCCTAGGGTAGCGAGTTCCCAAGAGACCCAGTACTTC. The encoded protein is CASSPRVASSQETQYF.

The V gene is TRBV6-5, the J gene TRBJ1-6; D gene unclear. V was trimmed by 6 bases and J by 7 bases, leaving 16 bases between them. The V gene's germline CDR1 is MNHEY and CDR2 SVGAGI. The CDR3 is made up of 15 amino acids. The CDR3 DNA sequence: TGTGCCAGCAGGCCGGCGGGCAGGCCAAATTCACCCCTCCACTTT. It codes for CASRPAGRPNSPLHF.

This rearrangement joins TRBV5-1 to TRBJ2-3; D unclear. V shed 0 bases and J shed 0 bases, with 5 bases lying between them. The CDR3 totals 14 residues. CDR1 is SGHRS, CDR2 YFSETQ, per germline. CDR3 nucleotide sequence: TGCGCCAGCAGCTTGGGAGATAGCACAGATACGCAGTATTTT. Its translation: CASSLGDSTDTQYF.

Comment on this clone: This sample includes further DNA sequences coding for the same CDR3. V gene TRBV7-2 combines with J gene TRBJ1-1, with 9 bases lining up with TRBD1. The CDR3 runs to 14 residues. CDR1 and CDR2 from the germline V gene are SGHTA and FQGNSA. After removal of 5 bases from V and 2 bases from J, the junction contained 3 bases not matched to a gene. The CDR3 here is CASSLQGANTEAFF. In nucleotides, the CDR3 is TGTGCCAGCAGCCTACAGGGGGCTAACACTGAAGCTTTCTTT. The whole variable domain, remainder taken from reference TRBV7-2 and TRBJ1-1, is GAGVSQSPSNKVTEKGKDVELRCDPISGHTALYWYRQSLGQGLEFLIYFQGNSAPDKSGLPSDRFSAERTGGSVSTLTIQRTQQEDSAVYLCASSLQGANTEAFFGQGTRLTVV.

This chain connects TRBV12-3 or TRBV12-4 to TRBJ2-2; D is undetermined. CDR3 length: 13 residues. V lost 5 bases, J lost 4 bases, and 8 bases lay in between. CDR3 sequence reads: CASSLQSTGELFF. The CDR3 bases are TGTGCCAGCAGTCTACAGAGCACCGGGGAGCTGTTTTTT.

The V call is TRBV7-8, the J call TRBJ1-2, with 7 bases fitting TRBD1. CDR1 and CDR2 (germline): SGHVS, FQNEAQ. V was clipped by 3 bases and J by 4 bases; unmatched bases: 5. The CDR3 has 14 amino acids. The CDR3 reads CASSLTGFGYGYTF. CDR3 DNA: TGTGCCAGCAGCTTGACAGGGTTTGGCTATGGCTACACCTTC. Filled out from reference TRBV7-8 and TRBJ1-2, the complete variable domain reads GAGVSQSPRYKVAKRGQDVALRCDPISGHVSLFWYQQALGQGPEFLTYFQNEAQLDKSGLPSDRFFAERPEGSVSTLKIQRTQQEDSAVYLCASSLTGFGYGYTFGSGTRLTVV.

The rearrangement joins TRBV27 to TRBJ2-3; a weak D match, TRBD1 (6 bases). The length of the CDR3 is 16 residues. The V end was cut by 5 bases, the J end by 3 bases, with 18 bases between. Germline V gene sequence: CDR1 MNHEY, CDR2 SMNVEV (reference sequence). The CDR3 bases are TGTGCCAGCAGTCTTAGGGGGACACGGGGAACAGATACGCAGTATTTT. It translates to CASSLRGTRGTDTQYF.

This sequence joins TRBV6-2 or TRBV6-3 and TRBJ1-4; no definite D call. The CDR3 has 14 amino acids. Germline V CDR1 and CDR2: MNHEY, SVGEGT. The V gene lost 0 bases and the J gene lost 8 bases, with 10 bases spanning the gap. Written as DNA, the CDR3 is TGTGCCAGCAGTTACTCCACGGGAAGGGAAAAACTGTTTTTT. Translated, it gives CASSYSTGREKLFF.

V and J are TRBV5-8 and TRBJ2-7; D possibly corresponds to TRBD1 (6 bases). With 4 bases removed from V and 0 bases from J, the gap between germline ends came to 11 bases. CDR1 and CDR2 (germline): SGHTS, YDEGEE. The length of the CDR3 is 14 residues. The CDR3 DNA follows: TGTGCCAGCAGCCTCGGACAGTACTCCTACGAGCAGTACTTC. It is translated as CASSLGQYSYEQYF.

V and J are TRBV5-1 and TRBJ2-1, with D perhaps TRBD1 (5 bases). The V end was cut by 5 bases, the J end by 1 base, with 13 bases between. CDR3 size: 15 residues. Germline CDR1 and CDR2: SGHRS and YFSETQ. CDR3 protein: CASRLVQGSYNEQFF. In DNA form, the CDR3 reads TGCGCCAGCAGACTCGTCCAGGGTTCCTACAATGAGCAGTTCTTC. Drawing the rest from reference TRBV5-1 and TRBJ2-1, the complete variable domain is KAGVTQTPRYLIKTRGQQVTLSCSPISGHRSVSWYQQTPGQGLQFLFEYFSETQRNKGNFPGRFSGRQFSNSRSEMNVSTLELGDSALYLCASRLVQGSYNEQFFGPGTRLTVL.